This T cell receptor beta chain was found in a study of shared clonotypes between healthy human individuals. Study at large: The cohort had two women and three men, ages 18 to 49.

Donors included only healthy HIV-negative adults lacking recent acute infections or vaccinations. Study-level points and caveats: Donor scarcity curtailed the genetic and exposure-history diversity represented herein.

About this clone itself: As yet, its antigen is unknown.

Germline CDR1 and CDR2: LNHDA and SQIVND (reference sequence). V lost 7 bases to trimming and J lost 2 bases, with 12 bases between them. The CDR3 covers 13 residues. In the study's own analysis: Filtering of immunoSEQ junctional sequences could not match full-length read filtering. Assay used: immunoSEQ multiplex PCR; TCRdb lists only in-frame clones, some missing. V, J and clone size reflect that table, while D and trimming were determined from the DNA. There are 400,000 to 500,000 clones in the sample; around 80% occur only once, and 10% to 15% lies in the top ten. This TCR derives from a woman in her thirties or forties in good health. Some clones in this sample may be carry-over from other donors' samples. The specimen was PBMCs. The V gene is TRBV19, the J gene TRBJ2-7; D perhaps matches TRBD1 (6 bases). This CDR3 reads CASTPGTTYEQYF. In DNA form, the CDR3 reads TGTGCCAGTACCCCCGGGACAACCTACGAGCAGTACTTC.